The present entry profiles one T cell receptor beta chain with its context. Its antigen is unknown. This record comes from a study of CD8 T cells in ankylosing spondylitis. A single record per CDR3 protein comes from TCRdb applying MiXCR to the 5' RACE reads. In the table there are some 840,000 distinct CDR3 sequences, 12% of which are singletons. The germline V gene encodes CDR1 LGHNA and CDR2 YNFKEQ. The CDR3 has 17 residues. Trimming removed 0 bases from V and 6 bases from J, with 21 bases in between. Findings and limits, study-wide: Ankylosing spondylitis blood appeared to carry a characteristic TCR beta motif of several highly homologous variants.

The specimen sequenced was blood, either unsorted or a sorted T cell fraction (not recorded which). This receptor was identified in a male donor with ankylosing spondylitis. The chain carries TRBV4-2 and TRBJ2-7; D perhaps matches TRBD2 (6 bases). CDR3 in amino acids: CASSQEGRGAGSGEQYF. Written as DNA, the CDR3 is TGTGCCAGCAGCCAAGAGGGGCGGGGCGCTGGTAGCGGCGAGCAGTACTTC.